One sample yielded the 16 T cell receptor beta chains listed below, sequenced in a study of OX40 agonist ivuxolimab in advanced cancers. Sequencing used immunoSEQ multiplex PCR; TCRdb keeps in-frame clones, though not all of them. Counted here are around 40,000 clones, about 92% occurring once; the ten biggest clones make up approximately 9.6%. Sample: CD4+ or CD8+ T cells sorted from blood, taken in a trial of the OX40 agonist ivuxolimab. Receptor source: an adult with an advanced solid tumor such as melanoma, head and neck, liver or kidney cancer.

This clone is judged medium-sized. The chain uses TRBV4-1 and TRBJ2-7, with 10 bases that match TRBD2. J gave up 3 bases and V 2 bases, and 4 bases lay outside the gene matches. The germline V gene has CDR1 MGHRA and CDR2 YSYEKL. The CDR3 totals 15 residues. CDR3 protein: CASSQIIAGGYEQYF. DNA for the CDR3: TGCGCCAGCAGCCAAATAATAGCGGGAGGCTACGAGCAGTACTTC.

CDR3 DNA: TGTGCCAGCAGTTACTCGAAACTAGCCCTAGAGACCCAGTACTTC. This gives the protein CASSYSKLALETQYF. This chain connects TRBV6-6 to TRBJ2-5, with TRBD2 as a possible D gene (6 bases). The CDR3 is 15 residues long. Deletions cut 0 bases from V and 4 bases from J, with 12 bases between. Germline CDR1 and CDR2: MNHNY and SVGAGI (reference sequence).

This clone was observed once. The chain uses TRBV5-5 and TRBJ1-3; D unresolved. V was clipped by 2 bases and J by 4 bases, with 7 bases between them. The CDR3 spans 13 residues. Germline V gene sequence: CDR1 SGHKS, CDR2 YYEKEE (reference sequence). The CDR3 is CASSFRDGNTIYF. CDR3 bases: TGTGCCAGCAGCTTTAGAGACGGAAACACCATATATTTT.

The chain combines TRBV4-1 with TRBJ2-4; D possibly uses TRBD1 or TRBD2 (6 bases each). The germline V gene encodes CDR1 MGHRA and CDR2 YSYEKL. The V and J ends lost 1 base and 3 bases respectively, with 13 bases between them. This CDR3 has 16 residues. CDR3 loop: CASSQAGGGDKNIQYF. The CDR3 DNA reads TGCGCCAGCAGCCAAGCCGGGGGCGGGGACAAAAACATTCAGTACTTC.

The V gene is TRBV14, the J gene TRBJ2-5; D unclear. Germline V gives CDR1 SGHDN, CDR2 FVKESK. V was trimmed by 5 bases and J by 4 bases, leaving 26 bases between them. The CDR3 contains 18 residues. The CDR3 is CASSSGRKGIHTSETQYF. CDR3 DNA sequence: TGTGCCAGCAGCTCTGGCCGGAAGGGCATACACACGTCAGAGACCCAGTACTTC. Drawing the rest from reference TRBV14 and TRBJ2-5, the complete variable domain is EAGVTQFPSHSVIEKGQTVTLRCDPISGHDNLYWYRRVMGKEIKFLLHFVKESKQDESGMPNNRFLAERTGGTYSTLKVQPAELEDSGVYFCASSSGRKGIHTSETQYFGPGTRLLVL.

CDR3 coding DNA: TGCGCCAGCAGCCAGGTGTTAAGAAGCAATCAGCCCCAGCATTTT. Protein: CASSQVLRSNQPQHF. The gene calls are TRBV4-1 and TRBJ1-5; D call uncertain. The CDR3 totals 15 residues. Between the trimmed V and J ends, which lost 3 bases and 1 base, there was a span of 10 bases. Germline CDR1 and CDR2: MGHRA and YSYEKL.

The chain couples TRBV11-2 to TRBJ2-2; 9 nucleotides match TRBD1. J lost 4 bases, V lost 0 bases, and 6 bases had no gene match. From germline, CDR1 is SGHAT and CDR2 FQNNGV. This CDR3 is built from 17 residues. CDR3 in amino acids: CASSLDHRGRGTGELFF. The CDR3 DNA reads TGTGCCAGCAGCTTAGACCACAGGGGGCGCGGCACCGGGGAGCTGTTTTTT.

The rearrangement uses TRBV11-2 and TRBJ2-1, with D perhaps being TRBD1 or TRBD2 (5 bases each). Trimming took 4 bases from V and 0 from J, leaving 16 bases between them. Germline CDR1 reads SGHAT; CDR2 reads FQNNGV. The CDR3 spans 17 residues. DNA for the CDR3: TGTGCCAGCAGCTCTGGGACGGGTAGTAGCTCCTACAATGAGCAGTTCTTC. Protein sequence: CASSSGTGSSSYNEQFF.

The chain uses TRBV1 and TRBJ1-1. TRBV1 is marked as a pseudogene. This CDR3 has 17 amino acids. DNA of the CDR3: TGCACCAGCAGCCAAACGGTGGGTTGGGGGGGAAAGGCTGAAGCTTTCTTT. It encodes CTSSQTVGWGGKAEAFF.

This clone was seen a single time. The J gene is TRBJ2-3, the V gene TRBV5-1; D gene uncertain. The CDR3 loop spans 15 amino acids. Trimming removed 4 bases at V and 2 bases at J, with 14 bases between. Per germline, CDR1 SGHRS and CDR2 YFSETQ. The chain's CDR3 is CASSIGVGPTDTQYF. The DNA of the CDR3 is TGCGCCAGCAGCATAGGAGTAGGGCCCACAGATACGCAGTATTTT.

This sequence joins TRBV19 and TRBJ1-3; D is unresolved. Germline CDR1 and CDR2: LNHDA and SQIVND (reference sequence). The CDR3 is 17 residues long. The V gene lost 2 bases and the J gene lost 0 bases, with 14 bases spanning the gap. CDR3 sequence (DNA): TGTGCCAGTAGTATAAGGTCGCGTATCGTCTCTGGAAACACCATATATTTT. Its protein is CASSIRSRIVSGNTIYF.

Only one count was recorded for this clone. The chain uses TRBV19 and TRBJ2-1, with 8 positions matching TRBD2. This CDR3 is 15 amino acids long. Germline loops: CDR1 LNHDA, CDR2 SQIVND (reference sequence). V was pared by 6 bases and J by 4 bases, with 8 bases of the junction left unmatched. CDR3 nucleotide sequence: TGTGCCAGTAGGATGCGGGAGGCGGGATACAATGAGCAGTTCTTC. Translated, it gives CASRMREAGYNEQFF.

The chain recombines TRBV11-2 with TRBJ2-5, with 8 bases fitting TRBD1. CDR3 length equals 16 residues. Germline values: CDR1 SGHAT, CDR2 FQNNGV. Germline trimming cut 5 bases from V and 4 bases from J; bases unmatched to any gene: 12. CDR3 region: CASSTRGRGLAETQYF. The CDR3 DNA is TGTGCCAGCAGCACCCGGGGCAGGGGGCTTGCAGAGACCCAGTACTTC.

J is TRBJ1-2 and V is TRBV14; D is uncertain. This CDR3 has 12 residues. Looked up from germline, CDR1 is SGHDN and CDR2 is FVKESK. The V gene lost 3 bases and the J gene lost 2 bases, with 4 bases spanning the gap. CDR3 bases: TGTGCCAGCAGCCAGGTCAACTATGGCTACACCTTC. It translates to CASSQVNYGYTF. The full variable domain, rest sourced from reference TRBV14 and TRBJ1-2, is EAGVTQFPSHSVIEKGQTVTLRCDPISGHDNLYWYRRVMGKEIKFLLHFVKESKQDESGMPNNRFLAERTGGTYSTLKVQPAELEDSGVYFCASSQVNYGYTFGSGTRLTVV.

The CDR3 is CASSFPGQGRDEQFF. CDR3 DNA: TGTGCCAGCAGTTTCCCGGGACAGGGTAGGGATGAGCAGTTCTTC. The chain carries TRBV28 and TRBJ2-1, with 9 positions matching TRBD1. This CDR3 has 15 residues. V lost 3 bases, J lost 8 bases, and 8 bases stayed unmatched. Germline lookup yields CDR1 MDHEN and CDR2 SYDVKM.

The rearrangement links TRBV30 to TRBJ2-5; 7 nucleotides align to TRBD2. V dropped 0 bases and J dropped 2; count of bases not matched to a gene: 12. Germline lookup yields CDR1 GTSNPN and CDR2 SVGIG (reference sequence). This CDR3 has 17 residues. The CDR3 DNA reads TGTGCCTGGAGTGTGGAGACGGGGAGGGCCTATCAAGAGACCCAGTACTTC. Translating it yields CAWSVETGRAYQETQYF. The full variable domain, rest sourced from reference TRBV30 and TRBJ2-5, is SQTIHQWPATLVQPVGSPLSLECTVEGTSNPNLYWYRQAAGRGLQLLFYSVGIGQISSEVPQNLSASRPQDRQFILSSKKLLLSDSGFYLCAWSVETGRAYQETQYFGPGTRLLVL.